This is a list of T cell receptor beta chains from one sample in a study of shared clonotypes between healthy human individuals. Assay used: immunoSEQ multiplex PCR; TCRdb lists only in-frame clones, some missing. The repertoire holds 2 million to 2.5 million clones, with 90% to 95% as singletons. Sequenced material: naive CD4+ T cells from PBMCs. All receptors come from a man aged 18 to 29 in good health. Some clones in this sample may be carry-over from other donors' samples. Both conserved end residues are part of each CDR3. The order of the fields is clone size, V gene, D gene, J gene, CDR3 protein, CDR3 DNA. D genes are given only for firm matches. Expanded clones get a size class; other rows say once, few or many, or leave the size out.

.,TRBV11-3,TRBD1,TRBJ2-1,CASSFRDRGNNEQFF,TGTGCCAGCAGCTTCCGGGACAGGGGGAACAATGAGCAGTTCTTC
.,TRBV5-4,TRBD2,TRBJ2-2,CASSLGAGAGNTGELFF,TGTGCCAGCAGCTTGGGGGCGGGAGCGGGGAACACCGGGGAGCTGTTTTTT
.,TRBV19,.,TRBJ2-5,CASSIDLAGPETQYF,TGTGCCAGTAGTATAGATCTTGCAGGTCCGGAGACCCAGTACTTC
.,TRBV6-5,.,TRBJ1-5,CASSSQGFRRPQHF,TGTGCCAGCAGTTCGCAGGGGTTTAGGCGGCCCCAGCATTTT
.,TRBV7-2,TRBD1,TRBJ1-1,CASSFGTGMNTEAFF,TGTGCCAGCAGCTTCGGGACAGGGATGAACACTGAAGCTTTCTTT
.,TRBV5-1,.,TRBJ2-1,CASSSNPPVGSYNEQFF,TGCGCCAGCAGCTCCAACCCCCCGGTAGGGTCCTACAATGAGCAGTTCTTC
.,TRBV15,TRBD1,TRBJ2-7,CATSRGDRVENEQYF,TGTGCCACCAGCAGAGGGGACAGGGTCGAAAACGAGCAGTACTTC
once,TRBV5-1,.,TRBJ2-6,CASMKGTGANVLTF,TGCGCCAGCATGAAGGGCACTGGGGCCAACGTCCTGACTTTC
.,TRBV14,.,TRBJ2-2,CASSQDLQGAAGELFF,TGTGCCAGCAGCCAAGATTTGCAGGGAGCGGCCGGGGAGCTGTTTTTT
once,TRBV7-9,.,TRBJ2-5,CASSSLDRYEETQYF,TGTGCCAGCAGCTCGCTCGACAGATACGAAGAGACCCAGTACTTC
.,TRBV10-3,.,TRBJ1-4,CAISENPTNEKLFF,TGTGCCATCAGTGAGAACCCAACTAATGAAAAACTGTTTTTT
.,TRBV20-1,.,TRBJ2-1,CSASVSNEQFF,TGCAGTGCTAGCGTCTCGAATGAGCAGTTCTTC
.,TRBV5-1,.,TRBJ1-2,CASSLQPASRYTF,TGCGCCAGCAGCTTACAACCAGCATCCCGCTACACCTTC
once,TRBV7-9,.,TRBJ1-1,CANSKGTGMEAFF,TGTGCCAACTCCAAGGGGACCGGGATGGAAGCTTTCTTT
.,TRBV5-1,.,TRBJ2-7,CASSLDRSVSYEQYF,TGCGCCAGCAGCTTGGATCGTAGCGTCTCCTACGAGCAGTACTTC
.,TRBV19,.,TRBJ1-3,CASSNTGPGNTIYF,TGTGCCAGTAGTAATACAGGGCCCGGAAACACCATATATTTT
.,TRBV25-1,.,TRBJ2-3,CASSGDTITDTQYF,TGTGCCAGCAGCGGGGACACAATCACAGATACGCAGTATTTT
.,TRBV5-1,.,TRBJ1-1,CASSQTAMNTEAFF,TGCGCCAGCAGCCAGACCGCGATGAACACTGAAGCTTTCTTT
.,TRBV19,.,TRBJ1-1,CASSSTGWGAEAFF,TGTGCCAGTAGCTCAACAGGGTGGGGGGCTGAAGCTTTCTTT
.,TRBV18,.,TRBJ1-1,CASSRNQGPNTEAFF,TGTGCCAGCTCCCGGAATCAGGGGCCAAACACTGAAGCTTTCTTT
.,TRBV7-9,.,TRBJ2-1,CASSRPGSRSWEQFF,TGTGCCAGCAGTCGACCCGGGAGCCGCTCTTGGGAGCAGTTCTTC
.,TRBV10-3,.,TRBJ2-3,CAINTGFITDTQYF,TGTGCCATCAATACAGGTTTTATCACAGATACGCAGTATTTT
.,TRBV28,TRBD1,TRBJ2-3,CASSSGQVGTDTQYF,TGTGCCAGCAGTTCAGGACAGGTTGGCACAGATACGCAGTATTTT
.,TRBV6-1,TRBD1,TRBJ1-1,CASTGQGTAFF,TGTGCCAGCACAGGACAGGGGACGGCTTTCTTT
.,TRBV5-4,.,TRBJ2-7,CASSLIPQGEQYF,TGTGCCAGCAGCTTGATACCCCAGGGCGAGCAGTACTTC
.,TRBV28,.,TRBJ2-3,CASNQGGLVTDTQYF,TGTGCCAGTAACCAGGGGGGGTTGGTGACAGATACGCAGTATTTT
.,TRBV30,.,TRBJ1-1,CAWTTGNTEAFF,TGTGCCTGGACTACGGGGAACACTGAAGCTTTCTTT
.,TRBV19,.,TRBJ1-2,CASSADRKANYGYTF,TGTGCCAGTAGTGCCGACAGGAAAGCTAACTATGGCTACACCTTC
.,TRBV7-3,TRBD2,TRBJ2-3,CASRFTSGRDTQYF,TGTGCCAGCAGGTTCACTAGCGGGAGGGATACGCAGTATTTT
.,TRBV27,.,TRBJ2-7,CASSYRSGHSYEQYF,TGTGCCAGCAGCTACCGAAGCGGGCACTCCTACGAGCAGTACTTC
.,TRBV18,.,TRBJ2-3,CASSPGITDTQYF,TGTGCCAGCTCCCCCGGCATAACAGATACGCAGTATTTT
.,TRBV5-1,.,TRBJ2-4,CASSGGYENIQYF,TGCGCCAGCAGCGGGGGGTACGAAAACATTCAGTACTTC
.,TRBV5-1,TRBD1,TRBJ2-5,CASSEAPKGAGETQYF,TGCGCCAGCAGCGAGGCGCCAAAGGGGGCAGGGGAGACCCAGTACTTC
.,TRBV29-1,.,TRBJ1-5,CSVCSIEGNQPQHF,TGCAGCGTTTGTAGCATAGAGGGCAATCAGCCCCAGCATTTT
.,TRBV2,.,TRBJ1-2,CASSESRGGYTF,TGTGCCAGCAGTGAATCCCGGGGTGGCTACACCTTC
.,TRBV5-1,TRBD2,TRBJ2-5,CASSFGLAGVEETQYF,TGCGCCAGCAGCTTTGGGCTAGCGGGAGTGGAAGAGACCCAGTACTTC
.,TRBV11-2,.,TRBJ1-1,CASSLGGPGNTEAFF,TGTGCCAGCAGCTTAGGGGGCCCCGGGAACACTGAAGCTTTCTTT
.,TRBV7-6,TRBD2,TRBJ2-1,CASSFGLAGAQGEQFF,TGTGCCAGCAGCTTCGGACTAGCGGGGGCACAAGGTGAGCAGTTCTTC
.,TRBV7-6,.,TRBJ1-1,CASSSAYRGAEAFF,TGTGCCAGCAGCTCCGCCTATAGGGGGGCTGAAGCTTTCTTT
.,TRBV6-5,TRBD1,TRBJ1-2,CASRRQPTGDYGYTF,TGTGCCAGCAGACGTCAGCCTACAGGGGACTATGGCTACACCTTC
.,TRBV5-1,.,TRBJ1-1,CASSGGDENTEAFF,TGCGCCAGCAGCGGCGGGGACGAGAACACTGAAGCTTTCTTT
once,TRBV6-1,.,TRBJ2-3,CASSENSRTTDTQYF,TGTGCCAGCAGTGAAAACTCCCGGACAACAGATACGCAGTATTTT
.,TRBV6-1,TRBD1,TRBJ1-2,CASSGRQGNYGYTF,TGTGCCAGCAGTGGACGACAGGGGAACTATGGCTACACCTTC